The T cell receptor beta chain under discussion was sequenced for a study of post-analysis software for immune sequencing data (dated by TCRdb to the mid-2010s). Background for the entire study: Relapsing-remitting, secondary progressive and progressive-relapsing multiple sclerosis were recorded as disease courses, and subtype annotation was lacking for some patients. The multiple sclerosis patient repertoires were compared with around ten previously published healthy control repertoires from donors aged roughly 6 to 27 years. A subset of samples was prepared in parallel using single-end sample barcoding, then pooled and co-amplified after Illumina adapter ligation. The full study reports these points: Strong co-clustering of samples prepared in the same batch was shown by direct clustering with F measure, prompting a batch-effect correction. Normalized Chao1 diversity was significantly lower in multiple sclerosis patients than controls, suggesting substantial peripheral T-cell clonal expansion. The multiple sclerosis patient group was slightly younger than the control group. Significantly higher frequencies in patients than in controls were found for roughly 5 TRBV segments, including TRBV5-6, TRBV5-1 and TRBV20-1.

Library preparation employed PCR. TCRdb lists the instrument as Illumina HiSeq 2500. To reduce PCR and sequencing biases, unique molecular identifiers were built into the TCR beta cDNA libraries. Approximately 500,000 cDNA molecules were obtained for every 1 to 10 million input T cells, so each molecule roughly corresponded to one T cell. The patient libraries were prepared and sequenced with the same protocol used for the earlier healthy control dataset. Within a given batch, samples were prepared together, multiplexed and sequenced on the same HiSeq lane. The source study handled its data this way. MIGEC was used to process the raw barcoded reads, and molecular identifier groups with only a single read were discarded before consensus assembly and CDR3 extraction. Clonotype tables were post-analysed with VDJtools, and diversity was normalized by down-sampling all datasets to the smallest sample size. To correct batch-related cross-sample contamination, repertoire overlap clustering matched CDR3 amino acid sequences but not nucleotide sequences. The public sequencing data were trimmed at Q25 with fastp and processed into clonotypes with MiXCR by TCRdb, which kept only in-frame beta chains. CDR3 protein duplicates are merged, each entry listing the most common genes and DNA. In this record, the V and J calls reflect TCRdb's handling and not the investigators' own analysis. The sample table lists 750,000 to 950,000 distinct CDR3 sequences, about 50% of them with a count of one. The leading ten clones occupy approximately 4.2% of the sample.

With respect to this clonotype: The antigen it recognizes is unknown. An end of the junction does not agree with germline; a read error may underlie this.

CDR1 is given as MNHNY and CDR2 as SVGAGI, both from the germline V gene (reference sequence). The CDR3 holds 15 amino acids from the cysteine to the phenylalanine. The DNA shown is the 45-base CDR3, in frame from base 1. To demonstrate the VDJtools post-analysis software, the study profiled TCR beta repertoires from the peripheral blood of 13 young patients with multiple sclerosis. The multiple sclerosis patients were children and adolescents ranging in age from about 6 to 16 years. The TCR was taken from a girl between 10 and 17 years old with multiple sclerosis. This sequence uses TRBV6-6 and TRBJ2-7; the D element could tentatively be TRBD1 or TRBD2, as 6 bases agree for each. The last part of the DNA fits TRBJ2-5 better; the J call may be wrong. Sequencing was carried out using blood. For the CDR3, the sequence is CTSSYWGAPQETQYF. Read as DNA, the sequence is TGTACCAGCAGTTACTGGGGGGCCCCACAAGAGACCCAGTACTTC.